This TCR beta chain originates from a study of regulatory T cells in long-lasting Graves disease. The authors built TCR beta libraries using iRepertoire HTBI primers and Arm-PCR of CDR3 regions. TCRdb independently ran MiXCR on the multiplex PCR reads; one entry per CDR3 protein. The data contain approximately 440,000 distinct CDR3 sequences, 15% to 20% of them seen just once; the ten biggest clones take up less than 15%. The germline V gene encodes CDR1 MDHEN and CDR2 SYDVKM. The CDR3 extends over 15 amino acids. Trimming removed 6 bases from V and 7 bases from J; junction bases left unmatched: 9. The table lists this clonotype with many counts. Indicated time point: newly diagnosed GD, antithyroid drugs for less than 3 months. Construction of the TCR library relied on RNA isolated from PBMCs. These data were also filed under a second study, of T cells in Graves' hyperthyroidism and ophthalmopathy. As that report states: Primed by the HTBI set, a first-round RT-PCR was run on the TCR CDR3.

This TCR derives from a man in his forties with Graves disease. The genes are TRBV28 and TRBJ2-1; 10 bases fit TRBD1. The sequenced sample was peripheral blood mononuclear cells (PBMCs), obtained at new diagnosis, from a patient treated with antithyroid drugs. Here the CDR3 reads CASSPSGTGVNEQFF. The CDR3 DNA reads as TGTGCCAGCAGCCCATCCGGGACAGGGGTTAATGAGCAGTTCTTC. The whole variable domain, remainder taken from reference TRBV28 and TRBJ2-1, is DVKVTQSSRYLVKRTGEKVFLECVQDMDHENMFWYRQDPGLGLRLIYFSYDVKMKEKGDIPEGYSVSREKKERFSLILESASTNQTSMYLCASSPSGTGVNEQFFGPGTRLTVL.